This entry features one T cell receptor (beta chain) sequence. What it binds is unknown. V shed 0 bases and J shed 0 bases, with 13 bases lying between them. This CDR3 is built from 17 residues. The V gene's germline CDR1 is SGHRS and CDR2 YFSETQ. This sample is drawn from a study of T cell responses to AZD1222 COVID-19 vaccine. Study overall: The study pooled second doses at about 4 or about 12 weeks.

Produced via immunoSEQ multiplex PCR; TCRdb's table is partial and in-frame only. The data contain about 45,000 clones, around 82% of them seen just once; the ten biggest clones take up about 3.9%. Study-wide results and caveats: Across the whole spike, CD4 TCRs peaked at regions 160-218 and 743-854. A reported finding is that nearly half of spike-specific TCRs target unmutated variant regions. It was only a handful of AZD1222 recipients who were seropositive at baseline.

The receptor was derived from an adult in good health. The rearrangement joins TRBV5-1 to TRBJ1-3; D possibly corresponds to TRBD1 (6 bases). Here the sequenced sample was peripheral blood, taken on day 0 of AZD1222 vaccination. CDR3 sequence: CASSLGYTGSSGNTIYF. CDR3 coding DNA: TGCGCCAGCAGCTTGGGTTACACAGGGAGCTCTGGAAACACCATATATTTT.